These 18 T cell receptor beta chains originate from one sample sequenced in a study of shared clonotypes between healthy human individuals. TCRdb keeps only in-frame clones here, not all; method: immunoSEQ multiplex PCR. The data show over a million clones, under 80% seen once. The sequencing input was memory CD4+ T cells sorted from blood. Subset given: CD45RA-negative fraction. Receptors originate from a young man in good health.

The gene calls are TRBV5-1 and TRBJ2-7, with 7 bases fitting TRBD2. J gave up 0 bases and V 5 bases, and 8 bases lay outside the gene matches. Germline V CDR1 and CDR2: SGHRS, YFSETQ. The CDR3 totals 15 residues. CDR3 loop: CASRDQGGSSYEQYF. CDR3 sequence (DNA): TGCGCCAGCAGAGATCAGGGAGGGAGCTCCTACGAGCAGTACTTC.

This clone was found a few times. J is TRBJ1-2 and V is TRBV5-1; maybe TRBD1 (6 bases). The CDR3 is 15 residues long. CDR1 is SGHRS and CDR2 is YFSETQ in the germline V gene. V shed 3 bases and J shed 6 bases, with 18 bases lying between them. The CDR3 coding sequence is TGCGCCAGCAGCTCCCTGGCGGCCGGGACAAATGGCTACACCTTC. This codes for CASSSLAAGTNGYTF.

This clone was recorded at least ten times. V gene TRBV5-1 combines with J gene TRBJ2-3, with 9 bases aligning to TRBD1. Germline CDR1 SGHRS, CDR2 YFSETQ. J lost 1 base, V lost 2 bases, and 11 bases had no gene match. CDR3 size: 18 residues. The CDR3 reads CASSFSPNRGQGTDTQYF. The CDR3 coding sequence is TGCGCCAGCAGCTTCTCCCCAAACAGGGGGCAGGGCACAGATACGCAGTATTTT.

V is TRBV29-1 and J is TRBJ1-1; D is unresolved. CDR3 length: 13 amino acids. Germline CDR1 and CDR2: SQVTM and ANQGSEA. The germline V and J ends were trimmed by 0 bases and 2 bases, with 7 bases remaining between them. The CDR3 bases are TGCAGCGTTGAAGATTCGGTAAACACTGAAGCTTTCTTT. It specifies CSVEDSVNTEAFF.

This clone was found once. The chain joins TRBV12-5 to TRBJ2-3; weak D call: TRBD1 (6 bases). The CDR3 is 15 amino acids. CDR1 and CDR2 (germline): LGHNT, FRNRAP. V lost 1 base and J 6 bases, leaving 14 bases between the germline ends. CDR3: CASGLGRTAADTQYF. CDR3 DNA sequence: TGTGCTAGTGGTTTGGGGCGGACAGCCGCTGATACGCAGTATTTT.

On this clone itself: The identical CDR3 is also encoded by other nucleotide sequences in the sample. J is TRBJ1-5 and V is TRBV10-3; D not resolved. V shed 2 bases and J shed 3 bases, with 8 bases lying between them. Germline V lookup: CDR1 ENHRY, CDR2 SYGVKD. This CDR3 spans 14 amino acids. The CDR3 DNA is TGTGCCATCAGTGAGGGCAGAGACAATCAGCCCCAGCATTTT. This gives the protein CAISEGRDNQPQHF.

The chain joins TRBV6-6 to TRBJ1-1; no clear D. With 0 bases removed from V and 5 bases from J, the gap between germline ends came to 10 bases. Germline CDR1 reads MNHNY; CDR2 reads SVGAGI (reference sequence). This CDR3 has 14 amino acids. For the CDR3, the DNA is TGTGCCAGCAGTTACTCGAGGGAGGCAACTGAAGCTTTCTTT. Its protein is CASSYSREATEAFF.

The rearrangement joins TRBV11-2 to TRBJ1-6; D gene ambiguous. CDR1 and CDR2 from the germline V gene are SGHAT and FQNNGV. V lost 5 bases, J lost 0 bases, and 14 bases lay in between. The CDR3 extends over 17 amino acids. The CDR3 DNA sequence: TGTGCCAGCAGCATTTCTCGACAATACTCCTATAATTCACCCCTCCACTTT. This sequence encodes CASSISRQYSYNSPLHF.

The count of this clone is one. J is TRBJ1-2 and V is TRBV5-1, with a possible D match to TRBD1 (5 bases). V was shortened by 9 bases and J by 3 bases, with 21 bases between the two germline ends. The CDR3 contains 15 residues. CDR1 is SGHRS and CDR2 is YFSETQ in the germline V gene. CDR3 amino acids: CATSPSTGEHYGYTF. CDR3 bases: TGCGCCACCTCCCCATCCACGGGGGAACACTATGGCTACACCTTC. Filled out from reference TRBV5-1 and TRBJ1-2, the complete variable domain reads KAGVTQTPRYLIKTRGQQVTLSCSPISGHRSVSWYQQTPGQGLQFLFEYFSETQRNKGNFPGRFSGRQFSNSRSEMNVSTLELGDSALYLCATSPSTGEHYGYTFGSGTRLTVV.

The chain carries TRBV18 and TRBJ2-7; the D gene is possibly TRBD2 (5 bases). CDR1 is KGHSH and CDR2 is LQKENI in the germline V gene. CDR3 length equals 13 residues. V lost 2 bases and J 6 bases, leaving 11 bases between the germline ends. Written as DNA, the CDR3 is TGTGCCAGCTCACCAGGCGGGTTGGTCGAGCAGTACTTC. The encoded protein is CASSPGGLVEQYF.

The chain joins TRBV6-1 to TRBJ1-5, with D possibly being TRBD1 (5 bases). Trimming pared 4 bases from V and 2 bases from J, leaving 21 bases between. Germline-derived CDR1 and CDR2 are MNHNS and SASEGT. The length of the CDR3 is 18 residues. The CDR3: CASSVPGPWDGGNQPQHF. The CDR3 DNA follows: TGTGCCAGCAGTGTTCCGGGACCCTGGGACGGAGGCAATCAGCCCCAGCATTTT.

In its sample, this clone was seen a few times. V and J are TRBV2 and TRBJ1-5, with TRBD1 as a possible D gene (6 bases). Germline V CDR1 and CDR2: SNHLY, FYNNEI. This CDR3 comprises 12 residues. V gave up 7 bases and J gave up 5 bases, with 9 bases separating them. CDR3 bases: TGTGCCAGCAACAGGGTTGATCAGCCCCAGCATTTT. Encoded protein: CASNRVDQPQHF. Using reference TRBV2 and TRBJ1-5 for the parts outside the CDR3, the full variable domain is EPEVTQTPSHQVTQMGQEVILRCVPISNHLYFYWYRQILGQKVEFLVSFYNNEISEKSEIFDDQFSVERPDGSNFTLKIRSTKLEDSAMYFCASNRVDQPQHFGDGTRLSIL.

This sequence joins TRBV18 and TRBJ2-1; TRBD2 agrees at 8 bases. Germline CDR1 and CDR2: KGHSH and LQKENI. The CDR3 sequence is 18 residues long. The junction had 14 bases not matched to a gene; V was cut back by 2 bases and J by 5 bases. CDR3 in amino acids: CASSPFIPQGRGDNEQFF. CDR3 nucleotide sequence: TGTGCCAGCTCACCATTCATCCCCCAAGGGCGGGGGGACAATGAGCAGTTCTTC. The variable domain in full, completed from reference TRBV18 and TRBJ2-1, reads NAGVMQNPRHLVRRRGQEARLRCSPMKGHSHVYWYRQLPEEGLKFMVYLQKENIIDESGMPKERFSAEFPKEGPSILRIQQVVRGDSAAYFCASSPFIPQGRGDNEQFFGPGTRLTVL.

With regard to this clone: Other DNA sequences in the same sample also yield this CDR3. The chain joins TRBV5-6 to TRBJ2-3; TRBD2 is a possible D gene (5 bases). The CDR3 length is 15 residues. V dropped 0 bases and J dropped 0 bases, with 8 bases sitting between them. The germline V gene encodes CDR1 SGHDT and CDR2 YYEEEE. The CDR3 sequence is CASSLAGDSTDTQYF. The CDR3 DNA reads TGTGCCAGCAGCTTGGCCGGGGATAGCACAGATACGCAGTATTTT. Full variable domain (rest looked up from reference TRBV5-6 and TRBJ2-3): DAGVTQSPTHLIKTRGQQVTLRCSPKSGHDTVSWYQQALGQGPQFIFQYYEEEERQRGNFPDRFSGHQFPNYSSELNVNALLLGDSALYLCASSLAGDSTDTQYFGPGTRLTVL.

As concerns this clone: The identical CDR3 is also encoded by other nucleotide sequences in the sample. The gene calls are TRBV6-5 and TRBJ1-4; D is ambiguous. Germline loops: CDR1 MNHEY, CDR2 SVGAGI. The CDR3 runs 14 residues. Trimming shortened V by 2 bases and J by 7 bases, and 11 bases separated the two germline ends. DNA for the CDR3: TGTGCCAGCAGTTACGGTGGGGTCGGTGAAAAACTGTTTTTT. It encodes CASSYGGVGEKLFF.

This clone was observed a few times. The CDR3 DNA is TGTGCCAGCAGTCCCGACGGAGGAAACACCATATATTTT. Translated, it gives CASSPDGGNTIYF. The chain is built from TRBV27 and TRBJ1-3; unclear D gene. The CDR3 contains 13 residues. CDR1 is MNHEY, CDR2 SMNVEV, per germline (reference sequence). V was pared by 5 bases and J by 4 bases, with 9 bases between.

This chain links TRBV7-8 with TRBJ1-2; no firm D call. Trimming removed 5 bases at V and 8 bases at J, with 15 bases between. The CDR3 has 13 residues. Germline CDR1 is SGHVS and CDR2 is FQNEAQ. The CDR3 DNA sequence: TGTGCCAGCAGCCCAGGCGTTTCGGAGGGCTACACCTTC. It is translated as CASSPGVSEGYTF.

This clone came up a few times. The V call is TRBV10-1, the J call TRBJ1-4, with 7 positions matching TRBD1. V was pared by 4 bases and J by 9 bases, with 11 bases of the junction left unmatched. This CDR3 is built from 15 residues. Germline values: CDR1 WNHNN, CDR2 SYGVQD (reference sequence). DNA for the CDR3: TGCGCCAGCAGTGGTGGACAGGATGAGAGGAAAAAACTGTTTTTT. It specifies CASSGGQDERKKLFF.